The rows below give T cell receptor beta chains drawn from one sample of a study of blood T cells in healthy people across ages. TCRdb redid the calling of the 5' RACE reads with MiXCR, one entry per CDR3 protein. The sample lists 800,000 to 900,000 distinct CDR3 sequences, around two thirds seen once, with 28% in the top ten. The sample consisted of blood. Receptors originate from a man aged 30 to 45 in good health. Each CDR3 is given with its conserved first and last residue. Each record gives: CDR3 length, J gene, clone size, D gene, V gene, CDR3 DNA, CDR3 protein. The D gene is left open where the match is weak. Some rows have no size entry. The others give once, few or many, or a class for an expanded clone.

15	TRBJ2-3	many	TRBD2	TRBV12-3/TRBV12-4	TGTGCCAGCAGCCTTAGCGGGGGTAGTACAGATACGCAGTATTTT	CASSLSGGSTDTQYF
15	TRBJ2-3	-	TRBD1	TRBV6-6	TGTGTCAGCAGTTATAGGGGGCCCGGCACAGATACGCAGTATTTT	CVSSYRGPGTDTQYF
16	TRBJ2-1	few	TRBD1	TRBV6-2/TRBV6-3	TGTGCCAGCAGAACCGGGACAGGGCCCTCCTACAATGAGCAGTTCTTC	CASRTGTGPSYNEQFF
12	TRBJ2-7	-	-	TRBV7-9	TGTGCCAGCAGCTTAGGGGGGGAGATCCAGTACTTC	CASSLGGEIQYF
15	TRBJ2-4	-	-	TRBV27	TGTGCCAGCAGCCCAATCTGGGGGGCCAAAAACATTCAGTACTTC	CASSPIWGAKNIQYF
16	TRBJ1-5	-	-	TRBV27	TGTGCCAGCAGACCGGTGTGGGCCATAGGGGATCAGCCCCAGCATTTT	CASRPVWAIGDQPQHF
14	TRBJ2-7	-	-	TRBV7-9	TGTGCCAGCAGCCCGCGTGGGGTGATCTACGAGCAGTACTTC	CASSPRGVIYEQYF
15	TRBJ2-3	-	-	TRBV6-5	TGTGCCAGCACCGCCCGGGACGCTCGAGGAGATACGCAGTATTTT	CASTARDARGDTQYF
14	TRBJ2-5	-	TRBD1	TRBV29-1	TGCAGCGTTGACTCTCAGGGGGCGGAAGAGACCCAGTACTTC	CSVDSQGAEETQYF
14	TRBJ1-4	-	-	TRBV20-1	TGCAGTGCTAGAGATCCACAGGGTAGTGAAAAACTGTTTTTT	CSARDPQGSEKLFF
12	TRBJ1-2	-	-	TRBV7-3	TGTGCCAGCAGCTTATTGGGTGGCAGCTACACCTTC	CASSLLGGSYTF
17	TRBJ1-5	-	-	TRBV15	TGTGCCACCAGCAGAGCCCGGAGCGGGGCCATCAATCAGCCCCAGCATTTT	CATSRARSGAINQPQHF